This TCR beta chain was observed in a study of blood T cell repertoires in COVID-19. Study background: COVID-19 samples from acute and convalescent phases originated in the United States, Italy and Spain.

TCRdb keeps only in-frame clones here, not all; method: immunoSEQ multiplex PCR. The table includes about 170,000 clones, 70% to 90% detected once. Unmatched junction bases numbered 8, after V lost 4 bases and J lost 0 bases. The CDR3 is 17 amino acids. Germline assignment: CDR1 LNHDA and CDR2 SQIVND (reference sequence). Symptom resolution, clearance, or two negative PCRs marked the recovered donors of Cohort 3. V and J are TRBV19 and TRBJ1-5; 8 bases are shared with TRBD1. The TCR sequence derives from a woman in her 50s who had recovered from COVID-19. The sample consisted of PBMCs or T cells enriched from blood (not recorded which). CDR3 residues: CASSRGQATYSNQPQHF. The CDR3 coding sequence is TGTGCCAGTAGTAGGGGACAGGCGACGTATAGCAATCAGCCCCAGCATTTT.